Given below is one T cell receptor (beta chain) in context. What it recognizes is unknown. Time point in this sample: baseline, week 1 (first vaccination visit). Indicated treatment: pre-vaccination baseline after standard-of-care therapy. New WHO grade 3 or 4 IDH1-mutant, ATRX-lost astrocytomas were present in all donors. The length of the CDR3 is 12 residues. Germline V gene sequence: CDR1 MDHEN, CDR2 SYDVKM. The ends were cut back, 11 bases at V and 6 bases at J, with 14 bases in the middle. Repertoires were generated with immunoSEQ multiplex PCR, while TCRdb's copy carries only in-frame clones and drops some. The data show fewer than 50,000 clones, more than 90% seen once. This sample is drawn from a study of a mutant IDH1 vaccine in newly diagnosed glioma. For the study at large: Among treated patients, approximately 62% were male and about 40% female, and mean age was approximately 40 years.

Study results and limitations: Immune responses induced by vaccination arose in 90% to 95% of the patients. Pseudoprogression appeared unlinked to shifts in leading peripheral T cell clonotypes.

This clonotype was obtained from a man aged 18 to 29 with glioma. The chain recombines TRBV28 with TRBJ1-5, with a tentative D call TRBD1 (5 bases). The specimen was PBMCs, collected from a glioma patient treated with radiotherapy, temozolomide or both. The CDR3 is CAARGSGQPQHF. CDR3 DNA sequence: TGTGCCGCCCGGGGGTCCGGTCAGCCCCAGCATTTT.